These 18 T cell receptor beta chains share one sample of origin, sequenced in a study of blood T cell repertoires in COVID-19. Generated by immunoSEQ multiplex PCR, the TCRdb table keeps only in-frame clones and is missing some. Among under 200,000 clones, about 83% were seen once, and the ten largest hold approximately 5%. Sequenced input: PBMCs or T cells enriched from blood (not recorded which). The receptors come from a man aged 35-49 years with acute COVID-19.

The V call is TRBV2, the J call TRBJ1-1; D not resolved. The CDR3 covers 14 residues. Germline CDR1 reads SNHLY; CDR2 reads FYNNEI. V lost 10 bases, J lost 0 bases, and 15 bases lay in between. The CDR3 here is CATHARKLNTEAFF. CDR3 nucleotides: TGTGCCACCCACGCGCGAAAATTGAACACTGAAGCTTTCTTT.

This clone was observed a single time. The CDR3 bases are TGTGCCAGCAGCTTGGCGGTTAGCGGGAGGACCTACAATGAGCAGTTCTTC. Encoded protein: CASSLAVSGRTYNEQFF. J is TRBJ2-1 and V is TRBV5-8; 10 bases agree with TRBD2. Germline V lookup: CDR1 SGHTS, CDR2 YDEGEE. The CDR3 has 17 amino acids. Trimming cost V 0 bases and J 2 bases; bases outside gene matches: 5.

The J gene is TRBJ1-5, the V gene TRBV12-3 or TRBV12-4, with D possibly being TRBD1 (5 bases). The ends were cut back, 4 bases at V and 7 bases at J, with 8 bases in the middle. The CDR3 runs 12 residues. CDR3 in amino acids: CASSSRGQPQHF. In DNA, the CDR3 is TGTGCCAGCAGTTCTAGGGGCCAGCCCCAGCATTTT.

The CDR3 bases are TGTGCCATCAGTGAGGGACAGGGGGGTCAGCCCCAGCATTTT. Protein: CAISEGQGGQPQHF. The genes are TRBV10-3 and TRBJ1-5; 10 nucleotides agree with TRBD1. The CDR3 consists of 14 residues. Germline V CDR1 and CDR2: ENHRY, SYGVKD. Unmatched junction bases numbered 1, after V lost 2 bases and J lost 6 bases.

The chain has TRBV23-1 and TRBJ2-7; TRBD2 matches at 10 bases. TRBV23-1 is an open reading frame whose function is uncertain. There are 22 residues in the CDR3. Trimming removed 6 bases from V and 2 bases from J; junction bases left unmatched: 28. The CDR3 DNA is TGCGCCAGCAGACCAACCTTCTTCCTTCCTAGCGGGAGCGCCACTGCAACCTACGAGCAGTACTTC. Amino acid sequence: CASRPTFFLPSGSATATYEQYF.

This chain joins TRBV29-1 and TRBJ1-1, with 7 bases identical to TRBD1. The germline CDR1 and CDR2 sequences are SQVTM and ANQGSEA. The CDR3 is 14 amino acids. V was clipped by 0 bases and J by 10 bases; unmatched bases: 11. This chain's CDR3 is CSVEEGRTGRAAFF. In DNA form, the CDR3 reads TGCAGCGTTGAAGAAGGGAGGACAGGTCGTGCAGCTTTCTTT.

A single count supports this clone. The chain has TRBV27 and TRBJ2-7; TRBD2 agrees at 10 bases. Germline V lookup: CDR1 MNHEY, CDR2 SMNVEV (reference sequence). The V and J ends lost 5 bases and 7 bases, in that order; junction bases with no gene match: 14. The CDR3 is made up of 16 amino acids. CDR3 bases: TGTGCCAGCAGTGAGGTTAAAGCGGGAGGGCCGGGGGAGCAGTACTTC. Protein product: CASSEVKAGGPGEQYF.

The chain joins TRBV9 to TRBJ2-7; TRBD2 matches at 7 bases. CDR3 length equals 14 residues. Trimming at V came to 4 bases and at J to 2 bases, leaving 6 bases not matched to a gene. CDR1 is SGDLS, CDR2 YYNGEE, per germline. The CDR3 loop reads CASSREVLPYEQYF. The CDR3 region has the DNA TGTGCCAGCAGCCGGGAGGTCTTGCCCTACGAGCAGTACTTC.

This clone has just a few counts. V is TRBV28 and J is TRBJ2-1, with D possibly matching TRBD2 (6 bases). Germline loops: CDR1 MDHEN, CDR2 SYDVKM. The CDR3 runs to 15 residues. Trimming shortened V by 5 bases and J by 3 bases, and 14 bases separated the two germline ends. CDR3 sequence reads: CASSLLREVYNEQFF. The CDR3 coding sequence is TGTGCCAGCAGTCTACTGAGGGAGGTCTACAATGAGCAGTTCTTC.

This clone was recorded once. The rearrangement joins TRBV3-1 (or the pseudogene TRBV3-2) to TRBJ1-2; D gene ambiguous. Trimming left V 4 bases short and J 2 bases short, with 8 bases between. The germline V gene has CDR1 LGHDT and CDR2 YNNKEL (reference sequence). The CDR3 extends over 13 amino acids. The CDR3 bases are TGTGCCAGCAGCCCTACTAACAACTATGGCTACACCTTC. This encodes CASSPTNNYGYTF.

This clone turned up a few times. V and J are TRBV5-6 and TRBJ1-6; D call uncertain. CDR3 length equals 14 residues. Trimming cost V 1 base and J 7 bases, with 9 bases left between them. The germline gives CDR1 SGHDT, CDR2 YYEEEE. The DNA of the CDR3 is TGTGCCAGCAGCTTGAACGGAGGAAATTCACCCCTCCACTTT. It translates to CASSLNGGNSPLHF.

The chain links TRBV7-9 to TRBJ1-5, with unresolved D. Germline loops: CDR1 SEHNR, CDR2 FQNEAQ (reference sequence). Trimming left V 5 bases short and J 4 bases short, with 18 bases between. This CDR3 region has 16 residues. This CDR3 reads CASSRDNLVINQPQHF. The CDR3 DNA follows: TGTGCCAGCAGCCGAGACAACCTGGTCATTAATCAGCCCCAGCATTTT. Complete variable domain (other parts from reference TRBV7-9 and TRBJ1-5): DTGVSQNPRHKITKRGQNVTFRCDPISEHNRLYWYRQTLGQGPEFLTYFQNEAQLEKSRLLSDRFSAERPKGSFSTLEIQRTEQGDSAMYLCASSRDNLVINQPQHFGDGTRLSIL.

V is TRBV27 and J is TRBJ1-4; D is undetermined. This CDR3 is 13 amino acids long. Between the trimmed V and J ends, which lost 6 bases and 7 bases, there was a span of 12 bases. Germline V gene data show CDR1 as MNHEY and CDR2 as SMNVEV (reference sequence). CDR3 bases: TGTGCCAGCAGAAGTGGAGGTAGTGAAAAACTGTTTTTT. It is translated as CASRSGGSEKLFF.

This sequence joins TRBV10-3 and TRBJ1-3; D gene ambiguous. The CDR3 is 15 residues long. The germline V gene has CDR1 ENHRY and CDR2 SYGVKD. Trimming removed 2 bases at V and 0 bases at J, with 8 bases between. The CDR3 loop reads CAISEAAGSGNTIYF. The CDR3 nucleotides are TGTGCCATCAGTGAGGCGGCGGGCTCTGGAAACACCATATATTTT.

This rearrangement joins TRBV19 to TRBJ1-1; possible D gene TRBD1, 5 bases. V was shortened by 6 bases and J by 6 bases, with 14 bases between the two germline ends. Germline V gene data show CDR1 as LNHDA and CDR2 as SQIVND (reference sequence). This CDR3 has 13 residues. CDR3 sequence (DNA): TGTGCCAGTAGGCTCAGGGTAATGGCTGAAGCTTTCTTT. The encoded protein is CASRLRVMAEAFF.

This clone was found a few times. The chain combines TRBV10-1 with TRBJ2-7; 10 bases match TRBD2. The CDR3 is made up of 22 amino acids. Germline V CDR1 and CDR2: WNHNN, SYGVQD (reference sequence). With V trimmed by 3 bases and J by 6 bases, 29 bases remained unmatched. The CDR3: CASSDFPSDKGKLAGRFCEQYF. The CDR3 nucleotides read TGCGCCAGCAGTGATTTCCCCTCAGATAAGGGTAAACTAGCGGGACGTTTTTGCGAGCAGTACTTC.

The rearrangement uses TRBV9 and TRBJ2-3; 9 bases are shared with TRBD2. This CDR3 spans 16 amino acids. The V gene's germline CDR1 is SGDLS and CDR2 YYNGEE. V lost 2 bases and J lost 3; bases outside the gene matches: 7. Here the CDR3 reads CASSVSGREGTDTQYF. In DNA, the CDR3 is TGTGCCAGCAGCGTTAGCGGGAGAGAGGGGACAGATACGCAGTATTTT.

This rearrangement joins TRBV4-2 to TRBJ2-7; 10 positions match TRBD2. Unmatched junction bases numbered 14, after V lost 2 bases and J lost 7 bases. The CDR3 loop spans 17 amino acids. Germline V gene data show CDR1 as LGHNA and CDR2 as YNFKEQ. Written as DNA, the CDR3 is TGTGCCAGCAGCCAATACCAGCGGGAGGGCCTCGGGGATGAGCAGTACTTC. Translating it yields CASSQYQREGLGDEQYF.